This T cell receptor beta chain was recorded in a study of Graves' ophthalmopathy and Graves' hyperthyroidism. Transcripts of RNA were the source for amplifying TCR beta CDR3 regions. HTBI primers were used in a first-round RT-PCR, which preceded a second-round multiplex PCR. One entry per CDR3 protein, called by TCRdb with MiXCR from the multiplex PCR reads. The sample shows about 370,000 distinct CDR3 sequences, about a sixth of them seen only once. CDR1 is KGHDR, CDR2 SFDVKD, per germline. Trimming took 6 bases from V and 1 from J, leaving 8 bases between them. The CDR3 spans 14 residues. The sequence was collected from an adult woman with stable Graves' hyperthyroidism. Sequencing used peripheral blood. This rearrangement joins TRBV24-1 to TRBJ2-2; D unclear. The CDR3 bases are TGTGCCACCAGTACTACGTTGAACACCGGGGAGCTGTTTTTT. Its translation: CATSTTLNTGELFF.